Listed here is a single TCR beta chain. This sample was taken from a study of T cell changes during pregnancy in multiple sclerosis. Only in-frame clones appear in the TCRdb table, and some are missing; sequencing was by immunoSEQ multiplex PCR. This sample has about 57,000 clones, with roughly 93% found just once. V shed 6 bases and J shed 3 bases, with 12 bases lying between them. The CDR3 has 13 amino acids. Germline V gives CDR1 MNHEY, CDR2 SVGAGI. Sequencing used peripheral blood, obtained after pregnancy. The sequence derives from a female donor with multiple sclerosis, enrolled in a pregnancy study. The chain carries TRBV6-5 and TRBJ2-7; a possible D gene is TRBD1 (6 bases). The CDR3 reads CASRGTGLYEQYF. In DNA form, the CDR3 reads TGTGCCAGCAGGGGCACAGGGCTCTACGAGCAGTACTTC.